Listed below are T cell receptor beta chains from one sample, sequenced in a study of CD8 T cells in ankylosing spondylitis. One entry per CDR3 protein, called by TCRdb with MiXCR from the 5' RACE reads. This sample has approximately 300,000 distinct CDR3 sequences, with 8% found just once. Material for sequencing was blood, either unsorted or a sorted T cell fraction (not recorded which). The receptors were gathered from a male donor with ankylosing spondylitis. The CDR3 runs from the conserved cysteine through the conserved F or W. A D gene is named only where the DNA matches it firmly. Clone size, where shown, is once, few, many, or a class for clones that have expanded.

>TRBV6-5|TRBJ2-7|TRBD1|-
CASSSLGDRVHEQYF
TGTGCCAGCAGTTCACTCGGGGACAGGGTTCACGAGCAGTACTTC
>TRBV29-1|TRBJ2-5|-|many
CSVESGFRETQYF
TGCAGCGTTGAATCAGGGTTTCGAGAGACCCAGTACTTC
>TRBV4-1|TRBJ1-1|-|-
CASSQETNTEAFF
TGCGCCAGCAGCCAGGAAACGAACACTGAAGCTTTCTTT
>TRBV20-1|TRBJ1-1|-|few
CSASGDWSEAFF
TGCAGTGCTTCAGGGGACTGGAGTGAAGCTTTCTTT
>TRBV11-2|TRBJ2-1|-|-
CASSRRGAGPYNEQFF
TGTGCCAGCAGCCGTAGAGGGGCGGGTCCCTACAATGAGCAGTTCTTC
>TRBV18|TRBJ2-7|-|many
CASSPPSSYEQYF
TGTGCCAGCTCACCACCAAGCTCCTACGAGCAGTACTTC
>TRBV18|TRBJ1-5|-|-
CGSSPRRGDQPQHF
TGTGGCAGCTCACCACGGCGGGGCGATCAGCCCCAGCATTTT
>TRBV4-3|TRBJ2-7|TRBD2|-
CASSSRLAGVVEQYF
TGCGCCAGCAGCTCCCGACTAGCGGGAGTTGTGGAGCAGTACTTC
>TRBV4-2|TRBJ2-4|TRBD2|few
CASSQLLAGGLNIQYF
TGTGCCAGCAGCCAGCTACTAGCGGGAGGTTTGAACATTCAGTACTTC
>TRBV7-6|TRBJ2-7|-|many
CASSLFPVSSYEQYF
TGTGCCAGCAGCTTATTTCCAGTTAGCTCCTACGAGCAGTACTTC
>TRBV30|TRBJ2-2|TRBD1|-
CAWSGTGGRNTGELFF
TGTGCCTGGAGTGGGACAGGGGGCCGGAACACCGGGGAGCTGTTTTTT
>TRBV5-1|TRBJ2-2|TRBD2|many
CASSLPSGANTGELFF
TGCGCCAGCAGCTTGCCTAGCGGGGCTAACACCGGGGAGCTGTTTTTT
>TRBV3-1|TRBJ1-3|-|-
CASSRDVGNTIYF
TGTGCCAGCAGCCGGGACGTTGGAAACACCATATATTTT
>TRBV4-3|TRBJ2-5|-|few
CASSPREGLHQYF
TGCGCCAGCAGCCCCCGAGAAGGATTACACCAGTACTTC
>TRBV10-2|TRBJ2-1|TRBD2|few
CASSDWTSGRKNEQFF
TGCGCCAGCAGCGACTGGACTAGCGGGAGGAAAAATGAGCAGTTCTTC
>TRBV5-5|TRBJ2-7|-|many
CASSLDATRAYEQYF
TGTGCCAGCAGCTTGGACGCGACGAGAGCCTACGAGCAGTACTTC
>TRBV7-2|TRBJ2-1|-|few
CASSLVGGYEQFF
TGTGCCAGCAGCTTAGTTGGTGGGTATGAGCAGTTCTTC
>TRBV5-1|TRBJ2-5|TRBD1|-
CASSSTGMQETQYF
TGCGCCAGCAGCTCGACAGGGATGCAAGAGACCCAGTACTTC
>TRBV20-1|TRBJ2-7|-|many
CSATTYEQYF
TGCAGTGCCACTACCTACGAGCAGTACTTC
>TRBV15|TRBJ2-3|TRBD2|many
CATSRDSGERNTQYF
TGTGCCACCAGCAGAGATAGCGGGGAGAGGAATACGCAGTATTTT
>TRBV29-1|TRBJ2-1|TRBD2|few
CSVWGNGRIGNEQFF
TGCAGCGTGTGGGGGAACGGGAGGATAGGCAATGAGCAGTTCTTC
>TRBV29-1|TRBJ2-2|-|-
CSVRTTGFDTGELFF
TGCAGCGTCCGGACTACCGGTTTCGACACCGGGGAGCTGTTTTTT
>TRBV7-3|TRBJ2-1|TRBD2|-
CASSLKGGLVTHEQFF
TGTGCCAGCAGCTTAAAAGGGGGACTAGTTACTCATGAGCAGTTCTTC
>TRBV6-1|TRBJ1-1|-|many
CASSPGPPPTAFF
TGTGCCAGCAGCCCCGGGCCCCCTCCAACTGCTTTCTTT
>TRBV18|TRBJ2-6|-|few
CASSESQELWTANVLTF
TGTGCCAGCTCAGAATCCCAGGAACTCTGGACGGCCAACGTCCTGACTTTC
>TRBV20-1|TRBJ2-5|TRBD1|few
CSAPGTVQETQYF
TGCAGTGCTCCCGGGACAGTCCAAGAGACCCAGTACTTC
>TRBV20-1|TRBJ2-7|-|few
CSASRPTPGHSEQYF
TGCAGTGCTAGCCGACCGACACCCGGCCACTCCGAGCAGTACTTC
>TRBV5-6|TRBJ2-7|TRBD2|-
CASSSGPSGSLYEQYF
TGTGCCAGCAGCAGTGGTCCTAGCGGGAGCCTCTACGAGCAGTACTTC
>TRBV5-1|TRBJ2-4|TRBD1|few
CASSPRDRAGIQYF
TGCGCCAGCAGCCCCCGGGACAGGGCGGGCATTCAGTACTTC
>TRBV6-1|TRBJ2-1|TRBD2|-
CASSPRTSGPNEQFF
TGTGCCAGCAGTCCCCGGACTAGCGGCCCGAATGAGCAGTTCTTC
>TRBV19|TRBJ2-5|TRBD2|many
CASSPPGLAGETQYF
TGTGCCAGTAGTCCACCGGGACTAGCGGGAGAGACCCAGTACTTC
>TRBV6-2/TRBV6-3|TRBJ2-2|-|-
CASTQIRTGELFF
TGTGCCAGCACACAAATTAGGACCGGGGAGCTGTTTTTT
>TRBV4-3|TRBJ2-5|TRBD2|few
CASSQDLGAGGFETQYF
TGCGCCAGCAGCCAAGATTTAGGAGCGGGAGGGTTCGAGACCCAGTACTTC
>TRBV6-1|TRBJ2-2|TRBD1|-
CASSGGQGAGGELFF
TGTGCCAGCAGTGGGGGACAGGGGGCAGGCGGGGAGCTGTTTTTT
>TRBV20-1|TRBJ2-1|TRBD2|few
CSARDPGGSYNEQFF
TGCAGTGCTAGAGATCCGGGAGGATCCTACAATGAGCAGTTCTTC
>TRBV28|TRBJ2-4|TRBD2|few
CASSLGWTSGSAKNIQYF
TGTGCCAGCAGTTTGGGATGGACTAGCGGGAGTGCCAAAAACATTCAGTACTTC
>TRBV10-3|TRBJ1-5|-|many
CAISESAQGTGQPQHF
TGTGCCATCAGTGAGTCGGCTCAGGGGACGGGGCAGCCCCAGCATTTT
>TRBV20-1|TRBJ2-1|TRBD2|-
CSASKVSGSGSDEQFF
TGCAGTGCTAGTAAGGTTAGCGGGAGTGGGAGCGATGAGCAGTTCTTC
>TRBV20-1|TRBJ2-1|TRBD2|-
CSARASGSRNEQFF
TGCAGTGCTAGAGCTAGCGGGAGTCGGAATGAGCAGTTCTTC
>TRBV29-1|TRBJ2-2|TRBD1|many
CSAGQGVSTGELFF
TGCAGCGCTGGACAGGGAGTGAGCACCGGGGAGCTGTTTTTT
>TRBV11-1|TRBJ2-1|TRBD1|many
CASKQGGSYNEQFF
TGTGCCAGCAAACAGGGGGGCTCCTACAATGAGCAGTTCTTC
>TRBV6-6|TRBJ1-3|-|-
CASRPLGNTIYF
TGTGCCAGCAGGCCGCTTGGAAACACCATATATTTT